The clone carrying this TCR beta chain was seen only a few times. As yet, its antigen is unknown. TCRdb re-called the RT-PCR reads through MiXCR, storing one row per CDR3 protein. The sample includes more than 700,000 distinct CDR3 sequences, 20% to 25% of them seen just once. The record originates from a study of response to subunit inactivated influenza vaccine. Study results and limitations: After each seasonal influenza vaccination, few new T cells are recruited, the authors suggested.

V was clipped by 4 bases and J by 3 bases; unmatched bases: 1. Germline-derived CDR1 and CDR2 are DFQATT and SNEGSKA (reference sequence). This CDR3 has 12 amino acids. The sequence came from a man aged 50-60 years who received an inactivated influenza vaccine. Specimen: PBMCs from blood, collected 4 to 6 days after vaccination. The genes are TRBV20-1 and TRBJ1-2; 8 nucleotides agree with TRBD1. CDR3 sequence: CSAKGQDYGYTF. Here the CDR3 DNA reads TGCAGTGCTAAGGGACAGGACTATGGCTACACCTTC.